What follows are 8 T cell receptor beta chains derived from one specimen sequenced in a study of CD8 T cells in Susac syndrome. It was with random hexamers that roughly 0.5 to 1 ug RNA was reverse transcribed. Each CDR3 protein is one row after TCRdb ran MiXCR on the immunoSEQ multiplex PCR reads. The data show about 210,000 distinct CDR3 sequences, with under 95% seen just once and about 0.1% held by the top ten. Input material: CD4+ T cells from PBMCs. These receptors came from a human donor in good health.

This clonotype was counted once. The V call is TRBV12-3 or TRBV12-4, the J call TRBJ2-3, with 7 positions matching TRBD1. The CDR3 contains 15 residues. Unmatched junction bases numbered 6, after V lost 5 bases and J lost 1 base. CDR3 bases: TGTGCCAGCAGTCGTACTGGACAGGGCACAGATACGCAGTATTTT. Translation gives CASSRTGQGTDTQYF.

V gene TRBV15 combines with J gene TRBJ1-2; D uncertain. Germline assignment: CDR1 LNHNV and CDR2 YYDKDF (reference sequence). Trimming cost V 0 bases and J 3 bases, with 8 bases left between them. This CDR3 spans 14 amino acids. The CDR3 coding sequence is TGTGCCACCAGCAGAGACCAGCCTTACTATGGCTACACCTTC. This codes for CATSRDQPYYGYTF.

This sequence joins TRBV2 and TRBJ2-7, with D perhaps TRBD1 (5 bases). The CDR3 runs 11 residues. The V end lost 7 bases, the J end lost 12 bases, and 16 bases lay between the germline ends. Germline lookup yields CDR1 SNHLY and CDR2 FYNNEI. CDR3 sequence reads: CASTTGTAGYF. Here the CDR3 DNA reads TGTGCCAGCACCACAGGTACCGCCGGGTACTTC.

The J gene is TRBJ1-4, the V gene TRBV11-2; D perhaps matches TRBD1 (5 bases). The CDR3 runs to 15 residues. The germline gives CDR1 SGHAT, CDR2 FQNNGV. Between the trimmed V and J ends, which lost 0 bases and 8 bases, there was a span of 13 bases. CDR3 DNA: TGTGCCAGCAGCTTAGATCGGGGACCGACGGAAAAACTGTTTTTT. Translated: CASSLDRGPTEKLFF.

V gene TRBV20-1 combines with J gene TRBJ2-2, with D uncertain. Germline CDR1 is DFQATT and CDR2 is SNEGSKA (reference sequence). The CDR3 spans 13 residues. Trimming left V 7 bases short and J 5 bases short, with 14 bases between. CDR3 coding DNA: TGCAGTGTTTCGGCCTCCACTACCGGGGAGCTGTTTTTT. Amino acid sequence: CSVSASTTGELFF.

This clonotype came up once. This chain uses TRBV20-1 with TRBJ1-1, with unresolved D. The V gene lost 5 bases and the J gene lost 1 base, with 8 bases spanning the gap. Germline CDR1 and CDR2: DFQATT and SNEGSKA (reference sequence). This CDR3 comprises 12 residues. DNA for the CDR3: TGCAGTGCTCTGGCAGCGAACACTGAAGCTTTCTTT. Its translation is CSALAANTEAFF.

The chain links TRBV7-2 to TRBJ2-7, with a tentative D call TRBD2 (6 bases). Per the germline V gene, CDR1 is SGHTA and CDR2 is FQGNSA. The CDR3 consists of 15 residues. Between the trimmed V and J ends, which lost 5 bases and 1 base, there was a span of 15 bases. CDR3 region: CASSTRDFFSYEQYF. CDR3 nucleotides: TGTGCCAGCAGCACCCGGGACTTCTTTTCCTACGAGCAGTACTTC.

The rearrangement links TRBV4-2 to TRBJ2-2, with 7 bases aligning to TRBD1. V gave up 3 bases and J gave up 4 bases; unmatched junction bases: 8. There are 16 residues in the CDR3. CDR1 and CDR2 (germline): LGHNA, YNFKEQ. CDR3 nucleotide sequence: TGTGCCAGCAGCCAGGATCCCGGGACAGTCACCGGGGAGCTGTTTTTT. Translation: CASSQDPGTVTGELFF.